Below, 30 T cell receptor beta chains from the same sample are listed, as sequenced in a study of T cell responses to AZD1222 COVID-19 vaccine. The repertoire was sequenced with immunoSEQ multiplex PCR; TCRdb's copy has only in-frame clones and lacks some. The sample records roughly 100,000 clones, about 88% being singletons. The input for sequencing was peripheral blood, taken 28 days after the second AZD1222 dose. Receptor source: an adult who received the AZD1222 COVID-19 vaccine.

This chain connects TRBV13 to TRBJ1-4; D gene uncertain. The germline gives CDR1 PRHDT, CDR2 FYEKMQ (reference sequence). The ends were cut back, 6 bases at V and 8 bases at J, with 13 bases in the middle. This CDR3 has 13 amino acids. The CDR3 region is CASRLDGEEKLFF. The CDR3 DNA is TGTGCCAGCAGATTGGATGGAGAGGAAAAACTGTTTTTT. Full variable domain (rest looked up from reference TRBV13 and TRBJ1-4): AAGVIQSPRHLIKEKRETATLKCYPIPRHDTVYWYQQGPGQDPQFLISFYEKMQSDKGSIPDRFSAQQFSDYHSELNMSSLELGDSALYFCASRLDGEEKLFFGSGTQLSVL.

This chain joins TRBV10-3 and TRBJ2-5; TRBD1 matches at 7 bases. Germline V gene lookup returns CDR1 ENHRY and CDR2 SYGVKD. V dropped 6 bases and J dropped 2; count of bases not matched to a gene: 6. There are 14 residues in the CDR3. The CDR3 sequence is CAIRKGTEQETQYF. In nucleotides, the CDR3 is TGTGCCATCAGGAAGGGGACAGAGCAAGAGACCCAGTACTTC.

V is TRBV4-2 and J is TRBJ1-5, with D perhaps matching TRBD1 (5 bases). Germline loops: CDR1 LGHNA, CDR2 YNFKEQ. V was trimmed by 0 bases and J by 6 bases, leaving 24 bases between them. This CDR3 comprises 19 residues. DNA of the CDR3: TGTGCCAGCAGCCAAGAATGGCTCTCCTCGGGGGAGTTGAGTCAGCCCCAGCATTTT. It specifies CASSQEWLSSGELSQPQHF.

CDR3 region: CASSLVFGETRNEQYF. For the CDR3, the DNA is TGTGCCAGCAGTTTAGTGTTCGGCGAGACGAGAAACGAGCAGTACTTC. The rearrangement uses TRBV28 and TRBJ2-7; D gene ambiguous. Germline V lookup: CDR1 MDHEN, CDR2 SYDVKM. CDR3 length equals 16 residues. V gave up 2 bases and J gave up 5 bases, with 19 bases separating them.

V gene TRBV21-1 combines with J gene TRBJ1-1. TRBV21-1 is a pseudogene segment. The CDR3 consists of 12 residues. The CDR3 nucleotides read TGTGCCAGCCCCCAGGCTGGGAAAGAAGCTTTCTTT. Its translation: CASPQAGKEAFF.

The rearrangement joins TRBV4-3 to TRBJ2-7; tentatively, D is TRBD1 (5 bases). V lost 6 bases and J lost 3, with 15 bases in between. The CDR3 sequence is 14 residues long. Germline values: CDR1 LGHNA, CDR2 YSLEER. The CDR3 DNA is TGCGCCAGCAGTGAACAGGTTACCCTCTACGAGCAGTACTTC. It encodes CASSEQVTLYEQYF.

CDR3 DNA sequence: TGTGCCACCAGTGACTCGACAGGGGTACGCCGCGAGCAGTACTTC. This codes for CATSDSTGVRREQYF. The chain recombines TRBV24-1 with TRBJ2-7; TRBD1 aligns across 8 bases. The CDR3 totals 15 residues. The trim removed 4 bases at V and 6 bases at J, leaving 10 bases unmatched. The V gene's germline CDR1 is KGHDR and CDR2 SFDVKD.

The chain joins TRBV10-3 to TRBJ2-1; 13 bases fit TRBD2. This CDR3 spans 18 amino acids. CDR1 is ENHRY and CDR2 is SYGVKD in the germline V gene. V was pared by 4 bases and J by 1 base, with 7 bases of the junction left unmatched. CDR3: CAISGGLAGYKSYNEQFF. The CDR3 nucleotides read TGTGCCATCAGTGGGGGACTAGCGGGATACAAATCCTACAATGAGCAGTTCTTC.

The J gene is TRBJ2-1, the V gene TRBV5-6; 11 nucleotides match TRBD2. Trimming took 4 bases from V and 3 from J; bases not matched to a gene: 6. This CDR3 is built from 16 residues. Germline V gene data show CDR1 as SGHDT and CDR2 as YYEEEE. The DNA of the CDR3 is TGTGCCAGCAGCCAACTAGCGGGGGAACTCTACAATGAGCAGTTCTTC. Its translation is CASSQLAGELYNEQFF.

This sequence joins TRBV27 and TRBJ2-2; 8 positions match TRBD2. J was trimmed by 2 bases and V by 2 bases; bases with no gene match: 1. CDR1 and CDR2 from the germline V gene are MNHEY and SMNVEV (reference sequence). This CDR3 is 15 amino acids long. The CDR3 is CASSLLAGNTGELFF. DNA of the CDR3: TGTGCCAGCAGTTTACTAGCGGGCAACACCGGGGAGCTGTTTTTT.

V and J are TRBV5-4 and TRBJ1-2; D gene uncertain. Germline V CDR1 and CDR2: SGHNT, YYREEE (reference sequence). This CDR3 is built from 14 residues. The V and J ends lost 2 bases and 2 bases respectively, with 10 bases between them. The CDR3 DNA reads TGTGCCAGCAGCTTTCTGGATGAGAACTATGGCTACACCTTC. Its protein product is CASSFLDENYGYTF.

The chain combines TRBV7-8 with TRBJ2-1, with 7 positions matching TRBD2. The CDR3 consists of 16 residues. Germline CDR1 SGHVS, CDR2 FQNEAQ. With V trimmed by 5 bases and J by 1 base, 8 bases remained unmatched. CDR3 in DNA: TGTGCCAGCAGCCCGTCGAGCGGGAATTCCTACAATGAGCAGTTCTTC. This encodes CASSPSSGNSYNEQFF.

V usage is TRBV30 and J usage is TRBJ1-1; 8 bases are a match to TRBD1. V lost 0 bases to trimming and J lost 5 bases; unmatched junction nucleotides: 5. Germline assignment: CDR1 GTSNPN and CDR2 SVGIG (reference sequence). The CDR3 length is 14 residues. This chain's CDR3 is CAWSVQGGGTEAFF. CDR3 DNA sequence: TGTGCCTGGAGTGTACAGGGGGGAGGGACTGAAGCTTTCTTT.

The chain uses TRBV7-3 and TRBJ2-2, with D unresolved. The V and J ends lost 4 bases and 5 bases respectively, with 5 bases between them. This CDR3 is built from 12 residues. CDR1 is SGHTA, CDR2 FQGTGA, per germline. This chain's CDR3 is CASSYQTGELFF. The CDR3 DNA is TGTGCCAGCAGCTACCAGACCGGGGAGCTGTTTTTT.

The V and J genes are TRBV4-2 and TRBJ2-7, with D unresolved. The CDR3 extends over 16 amino acids. Germline values: CDR1 LGHNA, CDR2 YNFKEQ. Trimming took 1 base from V and 3 from J, leaving 16 bases between them. The CDR3 coding sequence is TGTGCCAGCAGCCAAGTTATAGGCTCCAAGGGCTACGAGCAGTACTTC. It codes for CASSQVIGSKGYEQYF.

The genes are TRBV30 and TRBJ2-7; no clear D. With 0 bases removed from V and 4 bases from J, the gap between germline ends came to 7 bases. CDR3 length: 12 residues. Looked up from germline, CDR1 is GTSNPN and CDR2 is SVGIG (reference sequence). The CDR3 DNA follows: TGTGCCTGGAGTGTACTAAGGTACGAGCAGTACTTC. Translated: CAWSVLRYEQYF.

In its sample, this clone was seen once. The rearrangement uses TRBV7-2 and TRBJ1-2; 8 bases are shared with TRBD1. This CDR3 region has 14 residues. The germline V gene has CDR1 SGHTA and CDR2 FQGNSA. Trimming cost V 1 base and J 7 bases; bases outside gene matches: 5. The CDR3, as DNA: TGTGCCAGCAGCTTAGTGGACAGGGTGGTTGGCTACACCTTC. It encodes CASSLVDRVVGYTF.

The chain links TRBV30 to TRBJ2-7, with 11 bases matching TRBD2. This CDR3 contains 14 residues. Germline V gene data show CDR1 as GTSNPN and CDR2 as SVGIG (reference sequence). V dropped 2 bases and J dropped 7; count of bases not matched to a gene: 7. CDR3 nucleotide sequence: TGTGCCTGGAGTTTAGCGGGAGGGCCGGGGGAGCAGTACTTC. It is translated as CAWSLAGGPGEQYF.

This clone occurred a few times. The gene calls are TRBV30 and TRBJ2-1; 10 bases match TRBD2. The CDR3 length is 16 residues. Trimming cost V 2 bases and J 4 bases; bases outside gene matches: 8. Germline CDR1 is GTSNPN and CDR2 is SVGIG (reference sequence). The CDR3 nucleotides read TGTGCCTGGAGTACGAAGCGGGAGGGCCTATACAATGAGCAGTTCTTC. Translation gives CAWSTKREGLYNEQFF. The full variable domain, completed using reference TRBV30 and TRBJ2-1, is SQTIHQWPATLVQPVGSPLSLECTVEGTSNPNLYWYRQAAGRGLQLLFYSVGIGQISSEVPQNLSASRPQDRQFILSSKKLLLSDSGFYLCAWSTKREGLYNEQFFGPGTRLTVL.

The CDR3 sequence is CASSFLRGYEQYF. The DNA for the CDR3 is TGTGCCAGCAGTTTTCTCAGGGGGTACGAGCAGTACTTC. The rearrangement joins TRBV12-3 or TRBV12-4 to TRBJ2-7, with TRBD1 matching 7 bases. The CDR3 is 13 amino acids. V dropped 3 bases and J dropped 4; count of bases not matched to a gene: 3.

The rearrangement joins TRBV24-1 to TRBJ2-1; D is undetermined. The ends were cut back, 9 bases at V and 7 bases at J, with 9 bases in the middle. Germline V gives CDR1 KGHDR, CDR2 SFDVKD. CDR3 length: 11 residues. The CDR3 spells CATHRNNEQFF. In DNA form, the CDR3 reads TGTGCCACCCATAGGAATAATGAGCAGTTCTTC.

The chain carries TRBV28 and TRBJ2-7, with 7 bases fitting TRBD1. The CDR3 totals 16 residues. CDR1 MDHEN and CDR2 SYDVKM come from the germline V gene. The J segment lost 0 bases and the V segment lost 6 bases, leaving 11 bases of the junction unmatched. The CDR3 here is CASRPGLGQSSYEQYF. CDR3 DNA: TGTGCCAGCAGACCTGGGCTGGGACAGAGCTCCTACGAGCAGTACTTC.

The CDR3 reads CASSLNPRETQYF. In DNA, the CDR3 is TGTGCCAGCAGTTTAAACCCAAGAGAGACCCAGTACTTC. The chain joins TRBV27 to TRBJ2-5, with no clear D. V lost 2 bases and J lost 4, with 8 bases in between. The V gene's germline CDR1 is MNHEY and CDR2 SMNVEV (reference sequence). This CDR3 comprises 13 residues.

V and J are TRBV24-1 and TRBJ2-2; 11 positions agree with TRBD1. J was trimmed by 0 bases and V by 4 bases; bases with no gene match: 6. Per germline, CDR1 KGHDR and CDR2 SFDVKD. The CDR3 contains 18 residues. CDR3 sequence reads: CATSDLGTGGTNTGELFF. DNA for the CDR3: TGTGCCACCAGTGACCTTGGGACAGGGGGAACGAACACCGGGGAGCTGTTTTTT.

This chain links TRBV2 with TRBJ2-1, with 9 bases matching TRBD2. The CDR3 runs 13 residues. Germline V gives CDR1 SNHLY, CDR2 FYNNEI. J lost 5 bases, V lost 8 bases, and 4 bases had no gene match. DNA for the CDR3: TGTGCCAGCCTGGGACTAGCCGACAATGAGCAGTTCTTC. Translating gives CASLGLADNEQFF.

The V gene is TRBV19, the J gene TRBJ1-1, with D uncertain. V was shortened by 0 bases and J by 1 base, with 9 bases between the two germline ends. This CDR3 has 15 residues. Germline CDR1 is LNHDA and CDR2 is SQIVND (reference sequence). The CDR3 spells CASSIDWAANTEAFF. In DNA form, the CDR3 reads TGTGCCAGTAGTATAGATTGGGCAGCGAACACTGAAGCTTTCTTT. Supplemented by reference TRBV19 and TRBJ1-1, the full variable domain reads DGGITQSPKYLFRKEGQNVTLSCEQNLNHDAMYWYRQDPGQGLRLIYYSQIVNDFQKGDIAEGYSVSREKKESFPLTVTSAQKNPTAFYLCASSIDWAANTEAFFGQGTRLTVV.

This chain links TRBV10-3 with TRBJ2-1; D is perhaps TRBD2 (6 bases). Trimming removed 6 bases at V and 2 bases at J, with 8 bases between. The CDR3 runs to 13 residues. Germline values: CDR1 ENHRY, CDR2 SYGVKD. For the CDR3, the DNA is TGTGCCATCAGGACTAGTCCCTACAATGAGCAGTTCTTC. It translates to CAIRTSPYNEQFF.

The sample holds one count of this clone. The CDR3 DNA is TGTGCCAGCTCACCCCTTTGGGGGCAAGAGACCCAGTACTTC. Translating it yields CASSPLWGQETQYF. The chain employs TRBV18 and TRBJ2-5, with D perhaps assigned TRBD1 or TRBD2 (5 bases each). The germline gives CDR1 KGHSH, CDR2 LQKENI. Trimming took off 3 bases at V and 2 bases at J, with 10 bases between the two ends. The CDR3 totals 14 residues.

This chain connects TRBV4-3 to TRBJ1-1, with a weak D call TRBD1 (6 bases). The germline V gene has CDR1 LGHNA and CDR2 YSLEER. This CDR3 contains 16 residues. Trimming left V 4 bases short and J 0 bases short, with 15 bases between. Written as DNA, the CDR3 is TGCGCCAGCAGCCCCAAGGGCCAGGGGATGAACACTGAAGCTTTCTTT. It encodes CASSPKGQGMNTEAFF.

The chain combines TRBV10-3 with TRBJ2-7; 8 bases match TRBD1. Germline CDR1 and CDR2: ENHRY and SYGVKD. The CDR3 length is 13 residues. V lost 4 bases and J lost 3; bases outside the gene matches: 2. This CDR3 reads CAISADRVYEQYF. CDR3 nucleotides: TGTGCCATCAGTGCGGACAGGGTCTACGAGCAGTACTTC.